What follows are 26 T cell receptor beta chains derived from one specimen sequenced in a study of cytomegalovirus exposure and HLA in healthy donors. Primers: 60 Vbeta forward and 13 Jbeta reverse. Libraries were prepared by immunoSEQ multiplex PCR; TCRdb keeps only in-frame clonotypes and omits some of them. This table has about 170,000 clones, 75% to 85% appearing once. Sequencing used PBMCs. The receptor set was obtained from a man between 25 and 39 years old in good health and CMV-seropositive.

This chain connects TRBV19 to TRBJ1-2, with 9 positions matching TRBD1. The CDR3 is made up of 16 amino acids. J lost 3 bases, V lost 3 bases, and 8 bases had no gene match. In germline, CDR1 is LNHDA, CDR2 SQIVND (reference sequence). The CDR3 loop is CASSMAGTGIHYGYTF. DNA for the CDR3: TGTGCCAGTAGTATGGCCGGGACAGGGATTCACTATGGCTACACCTTC.

The chain combines TRBV4-2 with TRBJ2-3; 9 bases align to TRBD2. The J segment lost 4 bases and the V segment lost 4 bases, leaving 12 bases of the junction unmatched. This CDR3 region has 17 residues. Germline V gives CDR1 LGHNA, CDR2 YNFKEQ. CDR3 in DNA: TGTGCCAGCAGCCGCGAATTCGCGGGGGGGCCTTCAGATACGCAGTATTTT. It is translated as CASSREFAGGPSDTQYF.

This clone was counted a single time. V usage is TRBV5-6 and J usage is TRBJ2-1; TRBD2 agrees at 9 bases. The ends lost 4 bases at V and 7 bases at J; junction bases unmatched: 9. Germline V gene sequence: CDR1 SGHDT, CDR2 YYEEEE. This CDR3 has 15 residues. The CDR3, as DNA: TGTGCCAGCAGCCCCACGGGGCTAGCGGGAAATGAGCAGTTCTTC. Its protein product is CASSPTGLAGNEQFF. Looking up the rest from reference TRBV5-6 and TRBJ2-1 gives the full variable domain: DAGVTQSPTHLIKTRGQQVTLRCSPKSGHDTVSWYQQALGQGPQFIFQYYEEEERQRGNFPDRFSGHQFPNYSSELNVNALLLGDSALYLCASSPTGLAGNEQFFGPGTRLTVL.

This chain uses TRBV5-1 with TRBJ1-1, with D perhaps TRBD1 (6 bases). This CDR3 has 14 residues. Trimming shortened V by 2 bases and J by 5 bases, and 13 bases separated the two germline ends. Per germline, CDR1 SGHRS and CDR2 YFSETQ. The CDR3 protein is CASSFVGADTEAFF. In DNA, the CDR3 is TGCGCCAGCAGCTTTGTGGGGGCCGATACTGAAGCTTTCTTT.

The chain carries TRBV2 and TRBJ2-7; 11 bases are a match to TRBD1. V shed 6 bases and J 7 bases; nucleotides not matched to a gene: 11. The CDR3 sequence is 15 residues long. Germline values: CDR1 SNHLY, CDR2 FYNNEI. This CDR3 is CASRAPDRGRWEQYF. DNA of the CDR3: TGTGCCAGCAGGGCCCCGGACAGGGGGCGCTGGGAGCAGTACTTC.

The chain has TRBV29-1 and TRBJ1-1; D is perhaps TRBD1 (6 bases). CDR1 and CDR2 (germline): SQVTM, ANQGSEA. The CDR3 contains 12 residues. Trimming shortened V by 7 bases and J by 0 bases, and 9 bases separated the two germline ends. The CDR3 here is CSADRMNTEAFF. As DNA, the CDR3 is TGCAGCGCTGACAGGATGAACACTGAAGCTTTCTTT.

The chain recombines TRBV7-2 with TRBJ1-2, with 7 bases that match TRBD1. Per the germline V gene, CDR1 is SGHTA and CDR2 is FQGNSA. The CDR3 totals 14 residues. V lost 5 bases, J lost 4 bases, and 7 bases stayed unmatched. The CDR3 loop is CASSGGTVPYGYTF. The CDR3 coding sequence is TGTGCCAGCAGCGGCGGGACAGTACCCTATGGCTACACCTTC.

The chain is built from TRBV11-3 and TRBJ2-7; no reliable D call. Germline CDR1 reads SGHNT; CDR2 reads YENEEA. Trimming left V 6 bases short and J 2 bases short, with 14 bases between. This CDR3 has 14 residues. CDR3 in DNA: TGTGCCAGCAGTCCCCGCACACCTGCCTACGAGCAGTACTTC. It codes for CASSPRTPAYEQYF.

The chain uses TRBV5-1 and TRBJ2-3, with TRBD1 matching over 11 bases. The V gene's germline CDR1 is SGHRS and CDR2 YFSETQ. J gave up 1 base and V 5 bases, and 9 bases lay outside the gene matches. The CDR3 loop spans 17 amino acids. This CDR3 reads CASRRGQGGVGTDTQYF. CDR3 nucleotide sequence: TGCGCCAGCAGACGGGGACAGGGGGGAGTAGGCACAGATACGCAGTATTTT.

This rearrangement joins TRBV30 to TRBJ2-6; D perhaps matches TRBD2 (6 bases). This CDR3 region has 13 residues. Germline V lookup: CDR1 GTSNPN, CDR2 SVGIG (reference sequence). The V and J ends lost 5 bases and 3 bases respectively, with 8 bases between them. The CDR3 loop is CAWCGDGANVLTF. CDR3 sequence (DNA): TGTGCCTGGTGCGGGGATGGGGCCAACGTCCTGACTTTC.

The chain employs TRBV6-5 and TRBJ2-7, with D tentatively TRBD1 (5 bases). Deletions cut 6 bases from V and 0 bases from J, with 12 bases between. This CDR3 comprises 14 residues. Looked up from germline, CDR1 is MNHEY and CDR2 is SVGAGI. The CDR3 DNA reads TGTGCCAGCAGGCGGCAGGGTTCCTCCTACGAGCAGTACTTC. It codes for CASRRQGSSYEQYF.

The V call is TRBV28, the J call TRBJ1-1; D call uncertain. CDR3 length: 11 residues. Germline assignment: CDR1 MDHEN and CDR2 SYDVKM. V shed 7 bases and J shed 7 bases, with 10 bases lying between them. The CDR3 bases are TGTGCCAGCATCGAACGCTATGAAGCTTTCTTT. Its translation: CASIERYEAFF.

This clone was seen a few times. The V gene is TRBV19, the J gene TRBJ1-1; TRBD1 is a possible D gene (6 bases). The CDR3 runs 15 residues. The V and J ends lost 4 bases and 2 bases respectively, with 14 bases between them. Germline CDR1 and CDR2: LNHDA and SQIVND (reference sequence). This CDR3 reads CASSNRQVINTEAFF. The CDR3 DNA reads TGTGCCAGTAGTAATCGACAGGTGATAAACACTGAAGCTTTCTTT.

The DNA of the CDR3 is TGTGCCAGCAGTTACGGTTCGAACGGCTATAATTCACCCCTCCACTTT. Its translation is CASSYGSNGYNSPLHF. This chain links TRBV6-5 with TRBJ1-6; D gene ambiguous. This CDR3 has 16 residues. Germline CDR1 is MNHEY and CDR2 is SVGAGI. With 2 bases removed from V and 3 bases from J, the gap between germline ends came to 11 bases.

V usage is TRBV15 and J usage is TRBJ2-3, with 9 positions matching TRBD2. Unmatched junction bases numbered 8, after V lost 4 bases and J lost 3 bases. The CDR3 has 16 residues. The germline V gene encodes CDR1 LNHNV and CDR2 YYDKDF (reference sequence). The CDR3 DNA reads as TGTGCCACCAGCACCAGGGCTAGCGGGGAAACAGATACGCAGTATTTT. Residues: CATSTRASGETDTQYF.

This sequence joins TRBV2 and TRBJ2-3, with 11 bases fitting TRBD2. Germline V lookup: CDR1 SNHLY, CDR2 FYNNEI. The junction had 5 bases not matched to a gene; V was cut back by 9 bases and J by 3 bases. The CDR3 has 14 amino acids. The DNA for the CDR3 is TGTGCCAGTTTTTTAGCGGGAGGGACAGATACGCAGTATTTT. Its translation is CASFLAGGTDTQYF.

This chain connects TRBV30 to TRBJ1-6; tentative D call: TRBD1 (6 bases). The CDR3 runs 18 residues. From germline, CDR1 is GTSNPN and CDR2 SVGIG (reference sequence). Deletions cut 0 bases from V and 10 bases from J, with 25 bases between. The CDR3 reads CAWSVSEVSRGFGSPLHF. In DNA form, the CDR3 reads TGTGCCTGGAGTGTATCAGAGGTTAGCAGGGGCTTTGGATCACCCCTCCACTTT.

The gene calls are TRBV30 and TRBJ2-3; D possibly corresponds to TRBD2 (6 bases). The CDR3 spans 12 residues. V shed 8 bases and J shed 0 bases, with 9 bases lying between them. Germline lookup yields CDR1 GTSNPN and CDR2 SVGIG (reference sequence). CDR3 in DNA: TGTGCCCGGGGGACCAGCACAGATACGCAGTATTTT. Encoded protein: CARGTSTDTQYF. Using reference TRBV30 and TRBJ2-3 for the parts outside the CDR3, the full variable domain is SQTIHQWPATLVQPVGSPLSLECTVEGTSNPNLYWYRQAAGRGLQLLFYSVGIGQISSEVPQNLSASRPQDRQFILSSKKLLLSDSGFYLCARGTSTDTQYFGPGTRLTVL.

The genes are TRBV9 and TRBJ2-5; 11 nucleotides line up with TRBD1. J lost 2 bases, V lost 4 bases, and 10 bases had no gene match. The CDR3 totals 17 residues. The germline CDR1 and CDR2 sequences are SGDLS and YYNGEE. The CDR3 nucleotides read TGTGCCAGCAGCCCGTCCCGGGACAGGGGGTCTCAAGAGACCCAGTACTTC. It translates to CASSPSRDRGSQETQYF.

The CDR3 coding sequence is TGTGCCAGCAGTTTAGGCGGGACTATCGTTGGTGAGCAGTACTTC. It yields the protein CASSLGGTIVGEQYF. The genes are TRBV27 and TRBJ2-7; 7 bases are a match to TRBD2. The CDR3 is made up of 15 amino acids. Trimming at V came to 2 bases and at J to 7 bases, leaving 11 bases not matched to a gene. Germline loops: CDR1 MNHEY, CDR2 SMNVEV (reference sequence).

The CDR3, as DNA: TGTGCCAGCAGCCTCGGGACTAGGAACACCGGGGAGCTGTTTTTT. Translated: CASSLGTRNTGELFF. The chain is built from TRBV13 and TRBJ2-2; 8 bases align to TRBD2. Trimming at V came to 5 bases and at J to 1 base, leaving 3 bases not matched to a gene. This CDR3 spans 15 amino acids. Per the germline V gene, CDR1 is PRHDT and CDR2 is FYEKMQ (reference sequence).

V gene TRBV2 combines with J gene TRBJ2-7, with 7 bases identical to TRBD2. The CDR3 loop spans 13 amino acids. The V gene end was trimmed by 6 bases and the J gene end by 5 bases; junction bases not matched to a gene: 7. CDR1 and CDR2 from the germline V gene are SNHLY and FYNNEI. CDR3 bases: TGTGCCAGCAGGTCCGGGACTAATAACGAGCAGTACTTC. It codes for CASRSGTNNEQYF. The whole variable domain, filled in from reference TRBV2 and TRBJ2-7, reads EPEVTQTPSHQVTQMGQEVILRCVPISNHLYFYWYRQILGQKVEFLVSFYNNEISEKSEIFDDQFSVERPDGSNFTLKIRSTKLEDSAMYFCASRSGTNNEQYFGPGTRLTVT.

This clone was found a few times. The chain joins TRBV7-9 to TRBJ1-4; D is undetermined. In germline, CDR1 is SEHNR, CDR2 FQNEAQ (reference sequence). V lost 2 bases to trimming and J lost 7 bases, with 11 bases between them. The CDR3 is made up of 14 amino acids. The CDR3 sequence: CASSLTALGEKLFF. CDR3 nucleotides: TGTGCCAGCAGCTTAACCGCTCTCGGTGAAAAACTGTTTTTT.

CDR3 sequence: CASSTSGGQVETQYF. DNA for the CDR3: TGTGCCAGTAGTACTAGCGGGGGGCAAGTTGAGACCCAGTACTTC. The J gene is TRBJ2-5, the V gene TRBV19; TRBD2 matches 11 bases. The CDR3 is made up of 15 amino acids. Germline-derived CDR1 and CDR2 are LNHDA and SQIVND (reference sequence). The V gene end was trimmed by 4 bases and the J gene end by 5 bases; junction bases not matched to a gene: 6.

The chain uses TRBV5-6 and TRBJ2-7; 10 bases align to TRBD1. V was clipped by 4 bases and J by 3 bases; unmatched bases: 7. The length of the CDR3 is 15 residues. CDR1 is SGHDT and CDR2 is YYEEEE in the germline V gene. The CDR3 loop is CASSGGQGVFYEQYF. Here the CDR3 DNA reads TGTGCCAGCAGCGGAGGACAGGGGGTATTCTACGAGCAGTACTTC.

This clone was seen a single time. The V gene is TRBV5-5, the J gene TRBJ2-3, with a possible D match to TRBD1 (6 bases). The CDR3 runs 17 residues. The germline gives CDR1 SGHKS, CDR2 YYEKEE (reference sequence). V gave up 3 bases and J gave up 2 bases, with 19 bases separating them. The CDR3 is CASSSNRVWGATDTQYF. The CDR3 DNA reads TGTGCCAGCAGCTCCAACAGGGTTTGGGGCGCCACAGATACGCAGTATTTT.